This T cell receptor beta chain was identified during a study of preoperative IRX-2 immunotherapy in early breast cancer. This sample's treatment: preoperative locoregional IRX-2 cytokine immunotherapy. Preoperative locoregional IRX-2 cytokine immunotherapy was tested in the phase Ib source study. TCRdb keeps only in-frame clones here, not all; method: immunoSEQ multiplex PCR. This table holds around 30,000 clones, around four fifths found once. This TCR was sampled from a human donor with breast cancer. The specimen was lymph node tissue, collected from a patient treated with IRX-2 immunotherapy.

In DNA, the CDR3 is TGTGCCGGAAGGGACAGGGGATATGGCTACACCTTC. Its protein is CAGRDRGYGYTF. The chain combines TRBV19 with TRBJ1-2, with 10 bases identical to TRBD1. CDR3 size: 12 residues. Per germline, CDR1 LNHDA and CDR2 SQIVND (reference sequence). Germline trimming cut 11 bases from V and 5 bases from J; bases unmatched to any gene: 5.